This record covers a single T cell receptor beta chain. Antigen unknown. The same CDR3 also results from other DNA sequences found in this sample. The CDR3 extends over 14 amino acids. Germline CDR1 SGHRS, CDR2 YFSETQ. Germline trimming cut 4 bases from V and 3 bases from J; bases unmatched to any gene: 1. The study ran the assay at deep level. DNA at roughly 0.2 ug, approximately 30,000 T cell genomes, went into sorted-subset replicate PCRs. TCRdb keeps only in-frame clones here, not all; method: immunoSEQ multiplex PCR. The sample lists about 1.4 million clones; roughly 96% were seen once. The sample is drawn from a study of shared clonotypes between healthy human individuals. Study observations and caveats: Despite large depth, rarefaction showed incomplete sorted-subset sequencing.

Into CD45RA+ naive and CD45RA-negative memory subsets, the CD4+ cells were split. This TCR was recovered from a man aged 25 to 40 in good health. The V call is TRBV5-1, the J call TRBJ2-7; 13 nucleotides line up with TRBD2. Sequencing used naive CD4+ T cells sorted from blood. Subset specified: CD45RA+ positively selected. DNA for the CDR3: TGCGCCAGCAGCCGGACTAGCGGGAGCTACGAGCAGTACTTC. Amino acids: CASSRTSGSYEQYF.